This T cell receptor beta chain was obtained from a study of T-cell reconstitution after alpha-beta-depleted transplantation in children. The TCRbeta library incorporated unique molecular identifiers. TCRdb re-analysed the PCR reads in MiXCR, keeping a single row per CDR3 protein. The repertoire holds roughly 100,000 distinct CDR3 sequences, less than 6% seen once, with about 6.1% in the top ten. There are a few counts of this clonotype. Sequence at one end of the junction differs from germline and may be a read error. There are 17 residues in the CDR3. Germline values: CDR1 DFQATT, CDR2 SNEGSKA (reference sequence).

The gene calls are TRBV20-1 and TRBJ2-1, with TRBD2 matching over 8 bases. This clonotype was sampled from a female patient aged 2 to 10 who had a stem cell transplant for Fanconi anemia, so the T cells may come from the graft donor. The sequences come from PBMCs, mostly from graft donor cells, collected 60 days after TCRalphabeta/CD19-depleted stem cell transplant. The CDR3 loop is CCARDLLSGKDYNEQFF. The CDR3 DNA sequence: TGCTGTGCTAGAGACCTCCTTAGCGGGAAAGATTACAATGAGCAGTTCTTC.